Listed below are T cell receptor beta chains from one sample, sequenced in a study of T cell responses to AZD1222 COVID-19 vaccine. Sequenced by immunoSEQ multiplex PCR; TCRdb stores in-frame clones only, minus some. The table has 90,000 to 130,000 clones, about 86% seen once. The sequencing used peripheral blood, collected on day 0 of AZD1222 vaccination. Source of these receptors: an adult in good health. The CDR3 runs from the conserved cysteine through the conserved F or W. D genes are given only for firm matches.

V: TRBV6-2/TRBV6-3; length: 14; J: TRBJ1-2; D: NA; CDR3: CASSTGQPVKGYTF
V: TRBV18; length: 14; J: TRBJ1-1; D: TRBD1; CDR3: CASSPLTGKTEAFF
V: TRBV9; length: 15; J: TRBJ2-2; D: NA; CDR3: CASSVGIGGAGELFF
V: TRBV4-1; length: 13; J: TRBJ2-5; D: TRBD2; CDR3: CASSTGLGETQYF
V: TRBV4-2; length: 17; J: TRBJ2-4; D: TRBD2; CDR3: CASSQDFGRGGKNIQYF
V: TRBV2; length: 14; J: TRBJ2-4; D: NA; CDR3: CASSDLGAKNIQYF
V: TRBV5-5; length: 15; J: TRBJ1-6; D: NA; CDR3: CASSLGPKLDSPLHF
V: TRBV6-2/TRBV6-3; length: 14; J: TRBJ1-3; D: NA; CDR3: CASSYRVSGNTIYF
V: TRBV29-1; length: 12; J: TRBJ2-7; D: NA; CDR3: CSGGTESYEQYF
V: TRBV5-8; length: 16; J: TRBJ2-2; D: TRBD1; CDR3: CASSLRQGVFTGELFF
V: TRBV6-5; length: 15; J: TRBJ2-1; D: TRBD1; CDR3: CASIKDRGLDNEQFF
V: TRBV4-1; length: 15; J: TRBJ1-2; D: TRBD1; CDR3: CASSQRTGPIYGYTF
V: TRBV6-6; length: 16; J: TRBJ1-5; D: NA; CDR3: CASSQGRQGRGQPQHF
V: TRBV5-1; length: 17; J: TRBJ1-1; D: NA; CDR3: CASSPAQEFLMNTEAFF
V: TRBV7-2; length: 16; J: TRBJ2-2; D: TRBD1; CDR3: CASSKGQGFSTGELFF
V: TRBV5-4; length: 14; J: TRBJ2-7; D: NA; CDR3: CASSIRDGPYEQYF
V: TRBV3-1/TRBV3-2; length: 15; J: TRBJ1-4; D: TRBD1; CDR3: CASSPYGQGNEKLFF